This T cell receptor (beta chain) was profiled in a study of shared clonotypes between healthy human individuals. Findings and limits, study-wide: Researchers sampled blood only, noting tissue repertoires likely differ.

Measured with immunoSEQ multiplex PCR; TCRdb has only the in-frame clones, and not every one. Of roughly 1,600,000 clones in the sample, 98% to 99% are singletons; the top ten hold around 0.38%. V shed 2 bases, J shed 7 bases, and the junction held 9 bases outside the gene matches. This CDR3 comprises 15 residues. Germline CDR1 and CDR2: MNHEY and SVGAGI. Worth noting for this clone: Its antigen is not identified.

The sequencing input was naive CD4+ T cells sorted from blood. Subset of the sample: CD45RA+ positively selected. V gene TRBV6-5 combines with J gene TRBJ2-7; TRBD1 agrees at 9 bases. The TCR was taken from a young man in good health. The CDR3 DNA follows: TGTGCCAGCAGTTACCGACAGGGGGGTTTGGGTGAGCAGTACTTC. Translation: CASSYRQGGLGEQYF.